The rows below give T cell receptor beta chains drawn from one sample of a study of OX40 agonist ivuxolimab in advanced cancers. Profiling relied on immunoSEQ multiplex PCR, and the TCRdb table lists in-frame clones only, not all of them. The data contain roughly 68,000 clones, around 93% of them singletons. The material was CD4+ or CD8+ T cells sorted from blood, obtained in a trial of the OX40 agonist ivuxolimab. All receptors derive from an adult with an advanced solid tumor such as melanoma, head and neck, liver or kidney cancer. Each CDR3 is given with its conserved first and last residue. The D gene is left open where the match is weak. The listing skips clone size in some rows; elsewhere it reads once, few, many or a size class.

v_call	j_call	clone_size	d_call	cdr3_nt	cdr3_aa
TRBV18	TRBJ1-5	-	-	TGTGCCAGCTCACCAGTGGGACGCAGCAATCAGCCCCAGCATTTT	CASSPVGRSNQPQHF
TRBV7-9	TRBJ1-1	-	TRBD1	TGTGCCAGCGCGGACAGGGGGTCTACTACTGAAGCTTTCTTT	CASADRGSTTEAFF
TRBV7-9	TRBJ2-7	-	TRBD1	TGTGCCAGCACACCGGGACAGGGATCCTACGAGCAGTACTTC	CASTPGQGSYEQYF
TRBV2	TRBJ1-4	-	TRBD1	TGTGCCAGCAGTGAAAGGACAGGGCGGGAAAAACTGTTTTTT	CASSERTGREKLFF
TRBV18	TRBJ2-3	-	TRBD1	TGTGCCAGCGGACCCGGGACAGGGTTGACAGATACGCAGTATTTT	CASGPGTGLTDTQYF
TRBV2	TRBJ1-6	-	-	TGTGCCAGCAGTGTGATGGGACCGAATAATTCACCCCTCCACTTT	CASSVMGPNNSPLHF
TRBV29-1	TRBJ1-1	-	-	TGCAGCGTGACAGGATCGAACACTGAAGCTTTCTTT	CSVTGSNTEAFF
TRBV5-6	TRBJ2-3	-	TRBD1	TGTGCCAGCAGTAACGGACAGGGGGGCGTTAGTGTAGATACGCAGTATTTT	CASSNGQGGVSVDTQYF
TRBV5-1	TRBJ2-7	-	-	TGCGCCAGCAGCTCCGCTGCGGGGGCCACCTACGAGCAGTACTTC	CASSSAAGATYEQYF
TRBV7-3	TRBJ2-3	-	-	TGTGCCAGCAGCCGCGGGGTCCCAGATACGCAGTATTTT	CASSRGVPDTQYF
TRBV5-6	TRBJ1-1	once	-	TGTGCCAGCAGCTTATGGGGCAGGGGATCTGAAGCTTTCTTT	CASSLWGRGSEAFF
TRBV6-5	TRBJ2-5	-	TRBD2	TGTGCCAGCAGATTAACCGGGACTACACAAGAGACCCAGTACTTC	CASRLTGTTQETQYF
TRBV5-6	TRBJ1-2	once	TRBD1	TGTGCCAGCAGCCCGACAGGGGTTTTTGGCTACACCTTC	CASSPTGVFGYTF
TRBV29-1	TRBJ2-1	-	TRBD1	TGCAGCGGACGGGGACAGGGGCGCAATGAGCAGTTCTTC	CSGRGQGRNEQFF
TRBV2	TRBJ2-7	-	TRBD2	TGTGCCAGTACTAGCGGGGGTTCCTACGAGCAGTACTTC	CASTSGGSYEQYF
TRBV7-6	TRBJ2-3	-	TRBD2	TGTGCCAGCAGCATCACTAGCGGAGGATCTAGCACAGATACGCAGTATTTT	CASSITSGGSSTDTQYF
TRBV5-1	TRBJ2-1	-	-	TGCGCCAGCAGCCCACCGTTGGACAGCTCGCCCAATGAGCAGTTCTTC	CASSPPLDSSPNEQFF
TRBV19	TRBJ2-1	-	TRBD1	TGTGCCAGTAGTGTCGGGACAGGTGTGGTAAATGAGCAGTTCTTC	CASSVGTGVVNEQFF
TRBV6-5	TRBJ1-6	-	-	TGTGCCAGCAGGGCCGGGGCTGGCCTCCACTTT	CASRAGAGLHF
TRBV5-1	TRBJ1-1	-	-	TGCGCCAGCAGCGTGCTCGGACTTTCGAACACTGAAGCTTTCTTT	CASSVLGLSNTEAFF